This entry is about one T cell receptor beta chain. No antigen is known for it. No patient escaped relapse after autologous stem cell transplantation, and brentuximab vedotin exposure varied. Magnetic negative selection purified CD4+ T cells from thawed PBMCs. The data derive from a study of PD-1 blockade in classical Hodgkin lymphoma. On the study more broadly: Patients were administered nivolumab (3 mg/kg intravenously) every 2 weeks. Overall study findings and caveats: A significant rise in TCR diversity by C4D1 was seen for CD4+ but not CD8+ cells. The baseline diversity of complete responders showed similarity to that of newly diagnosed patients. What caused the repertoire differences, perhaps disease activity or prior therapy, remains undefined.

V was clipped by 0 bases and J by 2 bases, with 13 bases between them. Germline V CDR1 and CDR2: WNHNN, SYGVQD (reference sequence). CDR3 length: 16 residues. Clones were read by immunoSEQ multiplex PCR, and TCRdb kept only the in-frame ones, dropping some. The data contain 30,000 to 35,000 clones, 75% to 95% of them seen just once; the ten biggest clones take up more than 0.2%. The chain carries TRBV10-1 and TRBJ1-1; a weak D match, TRBD1 (5 bases). The receptor comes from a human donor with classical Hodgkin lymphoma. Material: CD4+ T cells from blood, obtained at baseline. The CDR3 DNA is TGCGCCAGCAGTGAGTCGATCCCGGGGCCTAACACTGAAGCTTTCTTT. This codes for CASSESIPGPNTEAFF.